Below, 20 T cell receptor beta chains from the same sample are listed, as sequenced in a study of control samples from healthy donors and cancer patients. Assay used: immunoSEQ multiplex PCR; TCRdb lists only in-frame clones, some missing. The data contain 170,000 or so clones, approximately 94% of them seen just once; the ten biggest clones take up about 1.4%. The specimen sequenced was blood. The receptors were gathered from a young woman in good health.

V is TRBV7-9 and J is TRBJ2-7; the D is unclear. This CDR3 contains 16 residues. V lost 5 bases and J 2 bases, leaving 19 bases between the germline ends. Germline CDR1 is SEHNR and CDR2 is FQNEAQ (reference sequence). The CDR3: CASSPDLTRGPYEQYF. The CDR3 DNA is TGTGCCAGCAGCCCCGACCTGACAAGAGGCCCCTACGAGCAGTACTTC.

As concerns this clone: Other DNA variants within this sample encode the same CDR3. The chain couples TRBV6-5 to TRBJ1-5; unclear D gene. Germline loops: CDR1 MNHEY, CDR2 SVGAGI. The V and J ends lost 6 bases and 4 bases respectively, with 10 bases between them. The length of the CDR3 is 13 residues. The CDR3 spells CASSRTGNQPQHF. The DNA for the CDR3 is TGTGCCAGCAGCCGGACGGGGAATCAGCCCCAGCATTTT.

The V and J genes are TRBV11-3 and TRBJ2-6, with D possibly TRBD1 on 6 matching bases. The CDR3 runs 19 residues. V lost 5 bases to trimming and J lost 0 bases, with 20 bases between them. Germline V gives CDR1 SGHNT, CDR2 YENEEA. CDR3 nucleotide sequence: TGTGCCAGCAGCAATTACGGACAGTTCCTGAGCTCTGGGGCCAACGTCCTGACTTTC. Translating it yields CASSNYGQFLSSGANVLTF. The full variable domain, with the rest looked up from reference TRBV11-3 and TRBJ2-6, is EAGVVQSPRYKIIEKKQPVAFWCNPISGHNTLYWYLQNLGQGPELLIRYENEEAVDDSQLPKDRFSAERLKGVDSTLKIQPAELGDSAVYLCASSNYGQFLSSGANVLTFGAGSRLTVL.

Here the CDR3 DNA reads TGTGCCAGCAGCCCGTATCACGGGGGCTACACCTTC. This sequence encodes CASSPYHGGYTF. This chain joins TRBV11-2 and TRBJ1-2; no definite D call. Germline CDR1 reads SGHAT; CDR2 reads FQNNGV. The ends were cut back, 5 bases at V and 8 bases at J, with 12 bases in the middle. This CDR3 contains 12 residues.

The rearrangement uses TRBV28 and TRBJ1-6, with a possible D match to TRBD1 (5 bases). This CDR3 contains 14 residues. The germline V gene has CDR1 MDHEN and CDR2 SYDVKM. Trimming left V 4 bases short and J 6 bases short, with 10 bases between. DNA of the CDR3: TGTGCCAGCAGTTCGGGACTGGTTAATTCACCCCTCCACTTT. Its translation is CASSSGLVNSPLHF. Variable domain in full (rest from reference TRBV28 and TRBJ1-6): DVKVTQSSRYLVKRTGEKVFLECVQDMDHENMFWYRQDPGLGLRLIYFSYDVKMKEKGDIPEGYSVSREKKERFSLILESASTNQTSMYLCASSSGLVNSPLHFGNGTRLTVT.

This clone has just one count. The rearrangement joins TRBV13 to TRBJ2-3; either TRBD1 or TRBD2 may supply D (5 bases each). The CDR3 covers 14 residues. V dropped 5 bases and J dropped 0 bases, with 9 bases sitting between them. Germline-derived CDR1 and CDR2 are PRHDT and FYEKMQ (reference sequence). CDR3 loop: CASSPGASTDTQYF. DNA for the CDR3: TGTGCCAGCAGCCCCGGGGCTAGCACAGATACGCAGTATTTT. Looking up the rest from reference TRBV13 and TRBJ2-3 gives the full variable domain: AAGVIQSPRHLIKEKRETATLKCYPIPRHDTVYWYQQGPGQDPQFLISFYEKMQSDKGSIPDRFSAQQFSDYHSELNMSSLELGDSALYFCASSPGASTDTQYFGPGTRLTVL.

The chain uses TRBV6-5 and TRBJ1-1; D possibly corresponds to TRBD1 (5 bases). Germline V lookup: CDR1 MNHEY, CDR2 SVGAGI. Trimming cost V 8 bases and J 6 bases, with 10 bases left between them. The CDR3 has 11 amino acids. The CDR3 nucleotides are TGTGCCAGCTTGGCGGGGGCTGAAGCTTTCTTT. This sequence encodes CASLAGAEAFF.

This clone was detected only once. The V gene is TRBV11-3, the J gene TRBJ2-5; D ambiguous. The CDR3 sequence is 11 residues long. V lost 3 bases and J 4 bases, leaving 3 bases between the germline ends. The V gene's germline CDR1 is SGHNT and CDR2 YENEEA. The CDR3, as DNA: TGTGCCAGCAGCTTTGGAGAGACCCAGTACTTC. Its protein is CASSFGETQYF.

In this sample, this clone turned up once. This CDR3 is CASRRTFLRSYNSPLHF. The CDR3, as DNA: TGTGCCAGCAGGCGGACATTTCTTCGGTCCTATAATTCACCCCTCCACTTT. V usage is TRBV28 and J usage is TRBJ1-6, with D perhaps matching TRBD1 (5 bases). The CDR3 covers 17 residues. Germline V gene sequence: CDR1 MDHEN, CDR2 SYDVKM. V was trimmed by 6 bases and J by 1 base, leaving 16 bases between them.

This clone was seen more than once but under ten times. J is TRBJ1-6 and V is TRBV5-6; no definite D call. The V gene lost 2 bases and the J gene lost 7 bases, with 4 bases spanning the gap. Germline-derived CDR1 and CDR2 are SGHDT and YYEEEE. The CDR3 has 12 amino acids. The CDR3 nucleotides are TGTGCCAGCAGCTTCAGCAATTCACCCCTCCACTTT. Translated: CASSFSNSPLHF.

The rearrangement links TRBV13 to TRBJ2-5; 11 nucleotides align to TRBD2. Trimming took 5 bases from V and 5 from J; bases not matched to a gene: 4. CDR1 is PRHDT and CDR2 is FYEKMQ in the germline V gene (reference sequence). The CDR3 extends over 14 amino acids. The CDR3 region is CASSHSGGAETQYF. The CDR3 coding sequence is TGTGCCAGCAGCCATAGCGGGGGGGCGGAGACCCAGTACTTC.

The rearrangement links TRBV5-4 to TRBJ2-1; perhaps D is TRBD1 or TRBD2 (6 bases each). The CDR3 has 15 residues. Per germline, CDR1 SGHNT and CDR2 YYREEE (reference sequence). Trimming pared 5 bases from V and 6 bases from J, leaving 18 bases between. The CDR3 here is CASRALGGGINEQFF. DNA for the CDR3: TGTGCCAGCAGGGCCCTCGGAGGGGGGATCAATGAGCAGTTCTTC.

This sequence joins TRBV6-4 and TRBJ1-2, with 10 bases lining up with TRBD1. V dropped 6 bases and J dropped 3; count of bases not matched to a gene: 7. The length of the CDR3 is 15 residues. Germline CDR1 and CDR2: MRHNA and SNTAGT. The DNA for the CDR3 is TGTGCCAGCAGGGACCCGGGACAGGGGTACTATGGCTACACCTTC. Translation gives CASRDPGQGYYGYTF.

This chain uses TRBV7-2 with TRBJ2-2; the D is unclear. This CDR3 has 16 amino acids. Per the germline V gene, CDR1 is SGHTA and CDR2 is FQGNSA. Trimming took 5 bases from V and 7 from J, leaving 20 bases between them. The CDR3 bases are TGTGCCAGCAGCCCCCAAGCTCCCACAACTCGCGGGGAGCTGTTTTTT. Amino acids: CASSPQAPTTRGELFF.

This chain links TRBV25-1 with TRBJ1-1, with D possibly TRBD1 on 5 matching bases. The CDR3 runs 16 residues. Per the germline V gene, CDR1 is MGHDK and CDR2 is SYGVNS. V gave up 0 bases and J gave up 0 bases, with 11 bases separating them. The CDR3 spells CASSEYRGSMNTEAFF. In DNA form, the CDR3 reads TGTGCCAGCAGTGAATATAGGGGCAGCATGAACACTGAAGCTTTCTTT. Complete variable domain (other parts from reference TRBV25-1 and TRBJ1-1): EADIYQTPRYLVIGTGKKITLECSQTMGHDKMYWYQQDPGMELHLIHYSYGVNSTEKGDLSSESTVSRIRTEHFPLTLESARPSHTSQYLCASSEYRGSMNTEAFFGQGTRLTVV.

This clone was picked up a small number of times. The chain uses TRBV27 and TRBJ2-3; 10 nucleotides agree with TRBD1. Trimming cost V 6 bases and J 6 bases; bases outside gene matches: 9. The CDR3 totals 15 residues. Germline V gene lookup returns CDR1 MNHEY and CDR2 SMNVEV (reference sequence). The CDR3: CASRYPGQGTDTQYF. In DNA, the CDR3 is TGTGCCAGCAGGTATCCGGGACAGGGGACGGATACGCAGTATTTT.

This clone was recorded once. V gene TRBV7-2 combines with J gene TRBJ1-2, with TRBD1 matching 7 bases. V gave up 1 base and J gave up 8 bases; unmatched junction bases: 7. This CDR3 has 14 residues. The germline CDR1 and CDR2 sequences are SGHTA and FQGNSA. CDR3 coding DNA: TGTGCCAGCAGCTTAGATAGGCAGGGGGGAGGCTACACCTTC. Residues: CASSLDRQGGGYTF.

CDR3 coding DNA: TGTGCCAGCAGTTCCACTAGTAAGGCAGATACGCAGTATTTT. This sequence encodes CASSSTSKADTQYF. V usage is TRBV25-1 and J usage is TRBJ2-3, with a weak D call TRBD2 (5 bases). Germline-derived CDR1 and CDR2 are MGHDK and SYGVNS. V was pared by 5 bases and J by 4 bases, with 13 bases between. The CDR3 covers 14 residues.

Of note for this clone: A read error may produce the germline difference seen at one junction end. The genes are TRBV3-1 (or the pseudogene TRBV3-2) and TRBJ2-2; 7 positions agree with TRBD1. This CDR3 contains 15 residues. The germline gives CDR1 LGHDT, CDR2 YNNKEL (reference sequence). The CDR3 loop reads CASGQGQLNTGELFF. In DNA form, the CDR3 reads TGTGCCAGCGGCCAGGGACAGCTGAACACCGGGGAGCTGTTTTTT.

The chain carries TRBV6-9 and TRBJ2-7; no reliable D call. This CDR3 is built from 12 residues. Germline lookup yields CDR1 MNHGY and CDR2 SVAAGI. The ends were cut back, 3 bases at V and 5 bases at J, with 8 bases in the middle. The DNA for the CDR3 is TGTGCCAGCAGTTACATCGCGGACGAGCAGTACTTC. Its translation: CASSYIADEQYF.